The clone carrying this T cell receptor beta chain was seen only a few times. The antigen remains unidentified. This sample is drawn from a study of cytomegalovirus exposure and HLA in healthy donors. Study-level points and caveats: Both high specificity and high sensitivity reportedly marked the classifier's diagnosis of cytomegalovirus status. Presence/absence analyses supposed approximately even sequencing depth among donors. In a later analysis, parvovirus B19, influenza, CMV and Epstein-Barr virus appeared linked to several top co-occurrence clusters. Later analysis associated a missense DCLRE1C variant with TCR beta V- and J-gene trimming.

Primers for the PCR totalled 60 Vbeta and 13 Jbeta. Profiled with immunoSEQ multiplex PCR; TCRdb holds only in-frame clones, not every one. The data contain under 200,000 clones, roughly 80% of them singletons. The length of the CDR3 is 13 residues. The germline V gene has CDR1 SGDLS and CDR2 YYNGEE. The V end was cut by 4 bases, the J end by 0 bases, with 8 bases between. Specimen: PBMCs. The receptor was isolated from a middle-aged man in good health and CMV-seropositive. The J gene is TRBJ2-7, the V gene TRBV9; D may be TRBD1 (6 bases). The CDR3 protein is CASSPDSSYEQYF. CDR3 coding DNA: TGTGCCAGCAGCCCGGACAGCTCCTACGAGCAGTACTTC.